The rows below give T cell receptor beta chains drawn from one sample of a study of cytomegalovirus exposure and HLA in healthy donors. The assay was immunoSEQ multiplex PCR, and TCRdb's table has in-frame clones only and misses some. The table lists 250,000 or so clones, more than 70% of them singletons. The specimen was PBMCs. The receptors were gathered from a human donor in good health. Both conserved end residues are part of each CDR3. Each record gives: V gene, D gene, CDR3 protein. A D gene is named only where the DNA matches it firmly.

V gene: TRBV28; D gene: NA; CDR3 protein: CASQWEGGQPQHF
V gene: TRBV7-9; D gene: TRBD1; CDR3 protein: CASQPRLRDSSSGANVLTF
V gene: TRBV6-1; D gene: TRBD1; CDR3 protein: CASSGGQGNQPQHF
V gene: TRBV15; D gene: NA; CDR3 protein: CATSKPPPGQAYEQYF
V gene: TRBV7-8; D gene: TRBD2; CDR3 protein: CASSWTSGNYNEQFF
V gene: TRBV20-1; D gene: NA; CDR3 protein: CSARRANEQFF
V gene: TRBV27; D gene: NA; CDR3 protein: CASSLKAGVSQPQHF
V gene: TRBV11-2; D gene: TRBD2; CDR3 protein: CASSSLRGRYVDTGELFF
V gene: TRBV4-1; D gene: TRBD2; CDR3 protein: CASSQVLLAGGPRRDEQFF
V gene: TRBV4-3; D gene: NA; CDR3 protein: CASSQDRNQPQHF
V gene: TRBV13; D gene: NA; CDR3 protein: CASSLGRGAEQFF
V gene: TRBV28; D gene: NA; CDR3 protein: CASTPRQMAEAFF
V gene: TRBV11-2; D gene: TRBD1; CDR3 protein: CASSLETGVGGYTF
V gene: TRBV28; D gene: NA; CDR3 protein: CASSLSNNEQYF
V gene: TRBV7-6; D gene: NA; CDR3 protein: CASSLASGTGELFF
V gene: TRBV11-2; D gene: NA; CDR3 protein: CASSSAHSKYEQYF
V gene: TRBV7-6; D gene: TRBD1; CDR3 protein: CASSLGQGTYEQYF
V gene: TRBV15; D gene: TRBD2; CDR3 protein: CATSRDLGTSGISYEQYF
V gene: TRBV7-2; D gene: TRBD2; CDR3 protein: CASSLAGSGRWETQYF
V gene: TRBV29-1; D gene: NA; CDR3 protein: CSGAGTRGETQYF
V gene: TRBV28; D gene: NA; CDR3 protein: CASSFPDRYQPQHF
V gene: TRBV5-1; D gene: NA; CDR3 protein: CASSPLMGGNSEAFF